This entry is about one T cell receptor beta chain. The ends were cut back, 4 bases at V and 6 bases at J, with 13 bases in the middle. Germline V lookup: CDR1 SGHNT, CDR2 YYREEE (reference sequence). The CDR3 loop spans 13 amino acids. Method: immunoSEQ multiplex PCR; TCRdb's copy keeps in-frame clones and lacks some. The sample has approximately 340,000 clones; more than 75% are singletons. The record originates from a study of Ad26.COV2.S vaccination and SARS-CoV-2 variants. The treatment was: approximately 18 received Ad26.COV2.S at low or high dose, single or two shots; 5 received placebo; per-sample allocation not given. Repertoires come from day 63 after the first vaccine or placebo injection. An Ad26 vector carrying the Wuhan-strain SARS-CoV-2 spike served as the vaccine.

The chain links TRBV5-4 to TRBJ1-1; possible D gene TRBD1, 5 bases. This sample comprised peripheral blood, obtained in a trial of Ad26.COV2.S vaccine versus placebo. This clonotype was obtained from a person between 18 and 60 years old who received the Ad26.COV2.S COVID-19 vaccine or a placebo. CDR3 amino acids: CASSEGTYSEAFF. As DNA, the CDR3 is TGTGCCAGCAGCGAAGGGACTTACTCTGAAGCTTTCTTT.